The TCR beta chain under discussion was sequenced for a study of blood T cell repertoires in COVID-19. Assay: immunoSEQ multiplex PCR; the TCRdb copy retains only in-frame clones and omits some. The sample records around 230,000 clones, 70% to 90% being singletons. Trimming pared 5 bases from V and 6 bases from J, leaving 13 bases between. Germline CDR1 and CDR2: MNHEY and SMNVEV (reference sequence). The CDR3 loop spans 14 amino acids. What was sequenced was PBMCs or T cells enriched from blood (not recorded which). The TCR comes from a middle-aged woman with acute COVID-19. The chain recombines TRBV27 with TRBJ2-2, with D possibly being TRBD1 (5 bases). CDR3: CASSSVRESGELFF. The CDR3 DNA reads as TGTGCCAGCAGTAGCGTCAGGGAATCCGGGGAGCTGTTTTTT.